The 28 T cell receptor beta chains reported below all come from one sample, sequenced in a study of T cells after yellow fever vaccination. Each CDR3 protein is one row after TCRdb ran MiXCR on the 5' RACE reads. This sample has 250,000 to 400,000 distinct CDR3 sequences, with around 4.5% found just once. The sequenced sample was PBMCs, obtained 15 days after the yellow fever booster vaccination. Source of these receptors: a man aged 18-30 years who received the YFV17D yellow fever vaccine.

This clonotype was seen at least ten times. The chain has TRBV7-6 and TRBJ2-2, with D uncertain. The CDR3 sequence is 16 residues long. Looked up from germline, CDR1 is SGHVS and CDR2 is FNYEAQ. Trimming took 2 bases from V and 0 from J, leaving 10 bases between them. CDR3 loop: CASSLWSQSNTGELFF. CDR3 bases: TGTGCCAGCAGCTTATGGTCGCAATCGAACACCGGGGAGCTGTTTTTT.

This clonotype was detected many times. The CDR3 is CASSVRQGIHNEQFF. The CDR3 DNA reads TGTGCCAGCAGCGTAAGACAGGGTATCCACAATGAGCAGTTCTTC. The chain carries TRBV7-9 and TRBJ2-1; 7 bases map to TRBD1. The CDR3 contains 15 residues. After removal of 5 bases from V and 5 bases from J, the junction contained 9 bases not matched to a gene. The germline V gene encodes CDR1 SEHNR and CDR2 FQNEAQ (reference sequence).

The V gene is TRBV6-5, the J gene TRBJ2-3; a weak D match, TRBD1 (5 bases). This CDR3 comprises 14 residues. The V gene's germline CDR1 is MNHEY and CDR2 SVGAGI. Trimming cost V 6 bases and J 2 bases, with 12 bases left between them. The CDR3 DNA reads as TGTGCCAGCAGACCCAGACAGCCCACAGATACGCAGTATTTT. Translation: CASRPRQPTDTQYF.

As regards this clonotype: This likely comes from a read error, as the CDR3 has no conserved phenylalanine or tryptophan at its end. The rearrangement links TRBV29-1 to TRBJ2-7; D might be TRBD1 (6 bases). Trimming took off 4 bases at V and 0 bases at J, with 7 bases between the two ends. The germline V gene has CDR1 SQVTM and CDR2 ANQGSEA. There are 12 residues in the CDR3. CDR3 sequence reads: CSVGQDSYEQYI. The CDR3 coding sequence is TGCAGCGTTGGACAGGACTCCTACGAGCAGTACATC.

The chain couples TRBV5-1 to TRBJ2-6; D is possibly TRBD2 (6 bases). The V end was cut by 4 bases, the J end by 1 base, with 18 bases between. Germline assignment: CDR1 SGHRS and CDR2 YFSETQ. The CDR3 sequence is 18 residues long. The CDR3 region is CASSGGTATLSGANVLTF. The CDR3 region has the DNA TGCGCCAGCAGCGGGGGGACGGCTACCCTTTCTGGGGCCAACGTCCTGACTTTC.

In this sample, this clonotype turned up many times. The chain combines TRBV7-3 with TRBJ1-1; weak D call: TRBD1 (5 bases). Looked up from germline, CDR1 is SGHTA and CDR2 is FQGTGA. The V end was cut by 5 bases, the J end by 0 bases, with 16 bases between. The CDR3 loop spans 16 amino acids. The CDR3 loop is CASSLLRRGLNTEAFF. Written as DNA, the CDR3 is TGTGCCAGCAGCCTACTCCGGCGGGGCTTGAACACTGAAGCTTTCTTT.

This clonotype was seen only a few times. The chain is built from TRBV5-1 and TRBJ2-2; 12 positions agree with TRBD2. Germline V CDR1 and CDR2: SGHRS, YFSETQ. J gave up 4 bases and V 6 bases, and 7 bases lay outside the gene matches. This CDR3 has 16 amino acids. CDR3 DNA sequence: TGCGCCAGCAAGGCACTAGCGGGGGGAAGCACCGGGGAGCTGTTTTTT. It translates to CASKALAGGSTGELFF. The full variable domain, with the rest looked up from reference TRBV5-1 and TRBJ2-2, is KAGVTQTPRYLIKTRGQQVTLSCSPISGHRSVSWYQQTPGQGLQFLFEYFSETQRNKGNFPGRFSGRQFSNSRSEMNVSTLELGDSALYLCASKALAGGSTGELFFGEGSRLTVL.

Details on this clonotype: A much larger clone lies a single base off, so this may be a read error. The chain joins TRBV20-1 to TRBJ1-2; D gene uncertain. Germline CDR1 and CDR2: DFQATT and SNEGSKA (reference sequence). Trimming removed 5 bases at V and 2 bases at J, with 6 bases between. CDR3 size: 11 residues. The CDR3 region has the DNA TGCAGTGCTCCAGAAAACTATGGCTACACCTTC. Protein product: CSAPENYGYTF.

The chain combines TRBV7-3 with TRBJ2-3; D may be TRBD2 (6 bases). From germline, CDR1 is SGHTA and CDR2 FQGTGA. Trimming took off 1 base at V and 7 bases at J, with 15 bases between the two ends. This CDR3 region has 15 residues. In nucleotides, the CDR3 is TGTGCCAGCAGCTTAATGTTAGCTGGCGGGAATACGCAGTATTTT. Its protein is CASSLMLAGGNTQYF. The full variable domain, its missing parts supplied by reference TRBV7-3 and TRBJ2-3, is GAGVSQTPSNKVTEKGKYVELRCDPISGHTALYWYRQSLGQGPEFLIYFQGTGAADDSGLPNDRFFAVRPEGSVSTLKIQRTERGDSAVYLCASSLMLAGGNTQYFGPGTRLTVL.

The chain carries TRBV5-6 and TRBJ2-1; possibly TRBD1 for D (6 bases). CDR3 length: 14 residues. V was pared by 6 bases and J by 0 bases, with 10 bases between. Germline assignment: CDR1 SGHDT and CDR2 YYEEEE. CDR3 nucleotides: TGTGCCAGCATCACAGGGAGCTCCTACAATGAGCAGTTCTTC. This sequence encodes CASITGSSYNEQFF.

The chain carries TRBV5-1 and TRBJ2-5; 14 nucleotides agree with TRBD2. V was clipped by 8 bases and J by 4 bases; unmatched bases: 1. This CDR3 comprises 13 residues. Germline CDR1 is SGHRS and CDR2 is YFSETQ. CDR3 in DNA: TGCGCCAGTGGGACTAGCGGGGGAGAGACCCAGTACTTC. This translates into CASGTSGGETQYF. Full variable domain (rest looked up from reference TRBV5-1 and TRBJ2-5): KAGVTQTPRYLIKTRGQQVTLSCSPISGHRSVSWYQQTPGQGLQFLFEYFSETQRNKGNFPGRFSGRQFSNSRSEMNVSTLELGDSALYLCASGTSGGETQYFGPGTRLLVL.

The CDR3 DNA is TGTGCCAGCAGCCCGCGGGGGCCGGTAAACACCGGGGAGCTGTTTTTT. Translated: CASSPRGPVNTGELFF. The chain combines TRBV7-2 with TRBJ2-2, with TRBD2 as a possible D gene (7 bases). CDR1 is SGHTA and CDR2 is FQGNSA in the germline V gene. There are 16 residues in the CDR3. Trimming pared 5 bases from V and 2 bases from J, leaving 15 bases between.

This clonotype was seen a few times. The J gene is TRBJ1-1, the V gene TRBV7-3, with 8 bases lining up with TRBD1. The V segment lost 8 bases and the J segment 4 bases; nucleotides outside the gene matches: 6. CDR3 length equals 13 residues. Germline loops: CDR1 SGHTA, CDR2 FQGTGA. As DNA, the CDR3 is TGTGCCAGCGCGCCGGGACAGGCCACTGAAGCTTTCTTT. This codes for CASAPGQATEAFF.

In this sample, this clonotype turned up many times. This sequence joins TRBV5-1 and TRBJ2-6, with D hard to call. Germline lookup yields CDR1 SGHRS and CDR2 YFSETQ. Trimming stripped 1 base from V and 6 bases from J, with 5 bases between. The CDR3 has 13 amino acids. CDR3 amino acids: CASSLTEANVLTF. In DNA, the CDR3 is TGCGCCAGCAGCTTGACTGAGGCCAACGTCCTGACTTTC.

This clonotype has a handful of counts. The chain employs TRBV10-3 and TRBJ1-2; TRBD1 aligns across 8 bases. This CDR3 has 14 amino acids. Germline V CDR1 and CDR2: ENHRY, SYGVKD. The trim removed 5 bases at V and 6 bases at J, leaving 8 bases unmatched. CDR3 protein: CAISSTGVVDGYTF. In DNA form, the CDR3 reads TGTGCCATCAGTTCGACAGGGGTGGTGGATGGCTACACCTTC.

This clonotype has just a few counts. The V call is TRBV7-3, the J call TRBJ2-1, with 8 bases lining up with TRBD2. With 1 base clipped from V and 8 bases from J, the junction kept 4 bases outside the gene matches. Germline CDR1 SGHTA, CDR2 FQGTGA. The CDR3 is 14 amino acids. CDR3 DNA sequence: TGTGCCAGCAGCTTAAGCGGGGGGTGGGATGAGCAGTTCTTC. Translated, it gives CASSLSGGWDEQFF. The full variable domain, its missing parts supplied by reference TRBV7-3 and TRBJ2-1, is GAGVSQTPSNKVTEKGKYVELRCDPISGHTALYWYRQSLGQGPEFLIYFQGTGAADDSGLPNDRFFAVRPEGSVSTLKIQRTERGDSAVYLCASSLSGGWDEQFFGPGTRLTVL.

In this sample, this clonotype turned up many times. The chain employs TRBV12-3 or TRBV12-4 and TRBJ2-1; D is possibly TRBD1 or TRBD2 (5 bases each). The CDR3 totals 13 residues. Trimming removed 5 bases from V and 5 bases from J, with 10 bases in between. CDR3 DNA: TGTGCCAGCAGTCCCCGGGGCCACAATGAGCAGTTCTTC. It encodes CASSPRGHNEQFF.

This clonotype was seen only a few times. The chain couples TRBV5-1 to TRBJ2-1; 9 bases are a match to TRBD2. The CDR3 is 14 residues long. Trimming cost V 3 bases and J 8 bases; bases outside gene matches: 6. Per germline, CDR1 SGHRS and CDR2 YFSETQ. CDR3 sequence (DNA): TGCGCCAGCAGCTCTAGCGGGGTCAGGCATGAGCAGTTCTTC. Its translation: CASSSSGVRHEQFF.

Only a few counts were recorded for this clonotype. CDR3 in amino acids: CASSSQLAGGYGYTF. DNA for the CDR3: TGTGCCAGCAGTTCCCAACTGGCAGGGGGCTATGGCTACACCTTC. The chain combines TRBV12-3 or TRBV12-4 with TRBJ1-2; 7 bases agree with TRBD1. The ends lost 4 bases at V and 4 bases at J; junction bases unmatched: 9. The CDR3 length is 15 residues.

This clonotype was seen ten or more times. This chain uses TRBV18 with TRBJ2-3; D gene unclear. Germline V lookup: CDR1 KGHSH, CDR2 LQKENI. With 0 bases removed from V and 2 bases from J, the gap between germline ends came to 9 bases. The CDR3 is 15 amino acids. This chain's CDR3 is CASSPPVVSTDTQYF. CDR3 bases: TGTGCCAGCTCACCACCGGTCGTTTCCACAGATACGCAGTATTTT. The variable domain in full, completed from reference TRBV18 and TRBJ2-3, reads NAGVMQNPRHLVRRRGQEARLRCSPMKGHSHVYWYRQLPEEGLKFMVYLQKENIIDESGMPKERFSAEFPKEGPSILRIQQVVRGDSAAYFCASSPPVVSTDTQYFGPGTRLTVL.

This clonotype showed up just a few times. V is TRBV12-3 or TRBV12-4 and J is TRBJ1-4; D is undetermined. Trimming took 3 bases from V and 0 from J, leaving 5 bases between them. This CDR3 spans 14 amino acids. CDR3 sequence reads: CASSFSATNEKLFF. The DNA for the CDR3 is TGTGCCAGCAGTTTTTCCGCAACTAATGAAAAACTGTTTTTT.

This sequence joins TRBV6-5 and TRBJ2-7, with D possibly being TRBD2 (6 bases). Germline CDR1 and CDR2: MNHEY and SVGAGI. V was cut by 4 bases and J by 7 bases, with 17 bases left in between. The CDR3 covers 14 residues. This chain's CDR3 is CASSSAGPGLEQYF. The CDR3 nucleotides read TGTGCCAGCAGTTCCGCGGGACCCGGCTTAGAGCAGTACTTC.

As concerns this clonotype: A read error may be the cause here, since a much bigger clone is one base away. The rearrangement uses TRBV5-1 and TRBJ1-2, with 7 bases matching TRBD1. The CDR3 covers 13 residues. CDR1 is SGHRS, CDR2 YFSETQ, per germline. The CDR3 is CAISGGQVGGYTF. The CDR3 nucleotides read TGCGCCATCAGCGGAGGACAGGTCGGTGGCTACACCTTC.

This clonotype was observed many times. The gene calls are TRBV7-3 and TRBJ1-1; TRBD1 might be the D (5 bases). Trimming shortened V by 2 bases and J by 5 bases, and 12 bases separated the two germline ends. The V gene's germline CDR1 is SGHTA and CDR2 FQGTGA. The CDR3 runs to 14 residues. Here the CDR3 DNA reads TGTGCCAGCAGCTTACTTCCAGGGAGGACTGAAGCTTTCTTT. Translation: CASSLLPGRTEAFF.

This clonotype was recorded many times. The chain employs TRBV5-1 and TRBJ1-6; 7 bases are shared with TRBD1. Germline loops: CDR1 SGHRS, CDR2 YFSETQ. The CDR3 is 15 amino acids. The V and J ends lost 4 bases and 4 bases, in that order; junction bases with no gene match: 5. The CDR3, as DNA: TGCGCCAGCAGCGCCACGACAGGGTATAATTCACCCCTCCACTTT. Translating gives CASSATTGYNSPLHF. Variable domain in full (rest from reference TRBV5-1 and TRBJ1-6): KAGVTQTPRYLIKTRGQQVTLSCSPISGHRSVSWYQQTPGQGLQFLFEYFSETQRNKGNFPGRFSGRQFSNSRSEMNVSTLELGDSALYLCASSATTGYNSPLHFGNGTRLTVT.

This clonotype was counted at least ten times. This chain's CDR3 is CASRSGPTDNEQFF. The CDR3 DNA is TGCGCCAGCAGGAGCGGGCCTACGGACAATGAGCAGTTCTTC. The chain links TRBV5-1 to TRBJ2-1; D perhaps matches TRBD2 (6 bases). V was cut by 5 bases and J by 5 bases, with 14 bases left in between. This CDR3 comprises 14 residues. The germline CDR1 and CDR2 sequences are SGHRS and YFSETQ.

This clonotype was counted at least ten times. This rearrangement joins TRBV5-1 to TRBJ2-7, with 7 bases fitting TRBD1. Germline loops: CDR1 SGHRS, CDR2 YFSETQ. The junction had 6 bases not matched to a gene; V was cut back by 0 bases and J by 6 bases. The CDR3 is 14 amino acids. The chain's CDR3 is CASSLGQGTGEQYV. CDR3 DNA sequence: TGCGCCAGCAGCTTGGGACAGGGAACGGGCGAGCAGTACGTC.

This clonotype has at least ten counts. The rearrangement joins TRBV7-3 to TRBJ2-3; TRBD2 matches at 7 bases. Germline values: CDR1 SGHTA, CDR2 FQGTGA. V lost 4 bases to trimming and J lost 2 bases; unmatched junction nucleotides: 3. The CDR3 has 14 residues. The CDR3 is CASSYGRTTDTQYF. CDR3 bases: TGTGCCAGCAGCTACGGGAGGACCACAGATACGCAGTATTTT.